The T cell receptor beta chain described here comes from a study of beta chain features in type 1 diabetes. The germline V gene has CDR1 MNHNS and CDR2 SASEGT. The V end lost 1 base, the J end lost 6 bases, and 12 bases lay between the germline ends. The CDR3 length is 14 residues. TCRB transcripts that were expressed got sequenced, as all of the isolated RNA had been reverse transcribed. Data came from immunoSEQ multiplex PCR; TCRdb stores just in-frame clones and leaves some out. Among some 270,000 clones, 7% to 9% were seen once, and the ten largest hold over 0.8%. Only one heparinised blood draw was taken per donor, and its volume averaged about 116 mL. General study points: Researchers could not determine here whether HLA type influences TCRB rearrangement.

On this clone: Its cognate antigen is unknown.

The source of this sequence is a woman aged 18-29 years in good health. This sequence joins TRBV6-1 and TRBJ1-1, with no clear D. The sequenced sample consisted of central memory CD4+ T cells from blood. CDR3 sequence reads: CASSEVTGIPEAFF. CDR3 DNA: TGTGCCAGCAGTGAAGTTACGGGTATCCCTGAAGCTTTCTTT.